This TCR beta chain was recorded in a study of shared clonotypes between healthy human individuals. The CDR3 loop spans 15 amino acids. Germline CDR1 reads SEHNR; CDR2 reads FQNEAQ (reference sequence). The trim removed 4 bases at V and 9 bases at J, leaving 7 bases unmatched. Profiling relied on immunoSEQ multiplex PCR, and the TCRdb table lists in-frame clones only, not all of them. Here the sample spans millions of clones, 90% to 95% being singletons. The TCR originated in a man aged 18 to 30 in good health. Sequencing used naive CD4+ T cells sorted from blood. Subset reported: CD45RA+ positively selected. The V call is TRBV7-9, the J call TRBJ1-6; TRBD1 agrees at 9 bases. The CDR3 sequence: CASSSGTGFGSPLHF. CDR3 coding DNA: TGTGCCAGCAGCTCCGGGACAGGGTTTGGTTCACCCCTCCACTTT.